This TCR beta chain appears in the sequencing data of a study of early T cells in non-severe SARS-CoV-2 infection. This CDR3 is 13 amino acids long. CDR1 is MNHEY and CDR2 is SVGAGI in the germline V gene. V lost 5 bases and J 6 bases, leaving 13 bases between the germline ends. The table lists this clonotype with a few counts. The TCR library protocol attached unique molecular identifiers to the individual cDNA molecules. TCRdb re-called the 5' RACE reads through MiXCR, storing one row per CDR3 protein. The profile shows roughly 63,000 distinct CDR3 sequences, roughly 13% of them singletons. The rearrangement links TRBV6-5 to TRBJ1-2; D not certain. The sequence was obtained from an adult who was a healthcare worker with PCR-confirmed SARS-CoV-2 infection or an uninfected control (not recorded which). Sequenced input: whole blood. The CDR3 DNA follows: TGTGCCAGCAGTACTACGAGGGAAAATGGCTACACCTTC. The encoded protein is CASSTTRENGYTF.